This is a list of T cell receptor beta chains from one sample in a study of T cells in Graves' hyperthyroidism and ophthalmopathy. TCRdb reprocessed the multiplex PCR reads with MiXCR, giving one entry per CDR3 protein. The top ten hold about 30% of the sample, which has 250,000 or so distinct CDR3 sequences, nearly 15% seen once. Sequenced sample: blood. The receptors derive from a woman between 45 and 60 years old with Graves' hyperthyroidism that later progressed to Graves' ophthalmopathy. The CDR3 runs from the conserved cysteine through the conserved F or W. Each record gives: V gene, D gene, clone size, J gene, CDR3 DNA, CDR3 protein. The D gene is left open where the match is weak. A row's size may be missing; if present it is once, few, many or a size class.

v_call: TRBV19
d_call: .
clone_size: many
j_call: TRBJ2-3
cdr3_nt: TGTGCCAGTAGTATCCCCAGAAGTTCTGATACGCAGTATTTT
cdr3_aa: CASSIPRSSDTQYF

v_call: TRBV30
d_call: .
clone_size: .
j_call: TRBJ2-1
cdr3_nt: TGTGCCTGGAGACAGTCCGGCTCCTACAATGAGCAGTTCTTC
cdr3_aa: CAWRQSGSYNEQFF

v_call: TRBV14
d_call: TRBD2
clone_size: few
j_call: TRBJ2-4
cdr3_nt: TGTGCCAGCAGCGTCCTAGCGGGGGCCAAAAACATTCAGTACTTC
cdr3_aa: CASSVLAGAKNIQYF

v_call: TRBV2
d_call: .
clone_size: many
j_call: TRBJ2-1
cdr3_nt: TGTGCCAGCAGCGGGACATATGAGCAGTTCTTC
cdr3_aa: CASSGTYEQFF

v_call: TRBV11-2
d_call: .
clone_size: many
j_call: TRBJ1-3
cdr3_nt: TGTGCCAGCAGCTTAAAAGGGCCAGGCGGCATATATTTT
cdr3_aa: CASSLKGPGGIYF

v_call: TRBV7-2
d_call: TRBD1
clone_size: .
j_call: TRBJ2-7
cdr3_nt: TGCGCCAGCAGCACCCCGGGACAGGGTTACGAGCAGTACTTC
cdr3_aa: CASSTPGQGYEQYF

v_call: TRBV12-3/TRBV12-4
d_call: TRBD2
clone_size: many
j_call: TRBJ2-5
cdr3_nt: TGTGCCAGCAGTTTTTTAGCGGGAGCCCAAGAGACCCAGTACTTC
cdr3_aa: CASSFLAGAQETQYF

v_call: TRBV6-5
d_call: TRBD2
clone_size: few
j_call: TRBJ2-4
cdr3_nt: TGTGCCAGCAGTTACGGGGGGGATTCGGCCAAAAACATTCAGTACTTC
cdr3_aa: CASSYGGDSAKNIQYF

v_call: TRBV20-1
d_call: TRBD2
clone_size: many
j_call: TRBJ2-3
cdr3_nt: TGCAGTGCCCGGACTAGCGGCACAGATACGCAGTATTTT
cdr3_aa: CSARTSGTDTQYF

v_call: TRBV19
d_call: TRBD1
clone_size: .
j_call: TRBJ1-5
cdr3_nt: TGTGCCAGCAGAAGGACAGGCACCTTTAGCAATCAGCCCCAGCATTTT
cdr3_aa: CASRRTGTFSNQPQHF

v_call: TRBV20-1
d_call: TRBD1
clone_size: many
j_call: TRBJ1-1
cdr3_nt: TGCAGTGCTTGGGACAGGGGATCCACTGAAGCTTTCTTT
cdr3_aa: CSAWDRGSTEAFF

v_call: TRBV5-1
d_call: .
clone_size: many
j_call: TRBJ2-6
cdr3_nt: TGCGCCAGCAGCTTGAACCCTGCGGGCTCTGGGGCCAACGTCCTGACTTTC
cdr3_aa: CASSLNPAGSGANVLTF

v_call: TRBV13
d_call: .
clone_size: many
j_call: TRBJ1-4
cdr3_nt: TGTGCCAGCAGCCCTTCTATGGGCACAAGGGAAAAACTGTTTTTT
cdr3_aa: CASSPSMGTREKLFF

v_call: TRBV10-3
d_call: TRBD2
clone_size: many
j_call: TRBJ2-1
cdr3_nt: TGTGCCATCAGTGAGTCCGCGGCAGCGGGAGGGCCAAACAATGAGCAGTTCTTC
cdr3_aa: CAISESAAAGGPNNEQFF

v_call: TRBV18
d_call: .
clone_size: .
j_call: TRBJ2-3
cdr3_nt: TGTGCCAGCTCACCACAAAGGAGGGAAGGGACAGATACGCAGTATTTT
cdr3_aa: CASSPQRREGTDTQYF

v_call: TRBV18
d_call: TRBD2
clone_size: many
j_call: TRBJ2-3
cdr3_nt: TGTGCCAGCAGTCCAGGACTAGCGGGAGGCACAGATACGCAGTATTTT
cdr3_aa: CASSPGLAGGTDTQYF

v_call: TRBV28
d_call: TRBD1
clone_size: many
j_call: TRBJ2-5
cdr3_nt: TGTGCCAGCAGTTTAATAGCAGGGGGAGAGACCCAGTACTTC
cdr3_aa: CASSLIAGGETQYF

v_call: TRBV7-9
d_call: TRBD2
clone_size: many
j_call: TRBJ2-3
cdr3_nt: TGTGCCAGCAGCTTGGTCACTAGCGGGAGAGACGTGGGCACAGATACGCAGTATTTT
cdr3_aa: CASSLVTSGRDVGTDTQYF

v_call: TRBV15
d_call: .
clone_size: many
j_call: TRBJ2-5
cdr3_nt: TGTGCCACCAGCAGGGGAGGAGAGACCCAGTACTTC
cdr3_aa: CATSRGGETQYF

v_call: TRBV20-1
d_call: TRBD2
clone_size: many
j_call: TRBJ2-3
cdr3_nt: TGCAGTGCTCGCGCTAGCGGGAGGGCCGCAGATACGCAGTATTTT
cdr3_aa: CSARASGRAADTQYF

v_call: TRBV9
d_call: .
clone_size: few
j_call: TRBJ2-4
cdr3_nt: TGTGCCAGCAGCGTAGAGGGTTCAAGGAACATTCAGTACTTC
cdr3_aa: CASSVEGSRNIQYF

v_call: TRBV18
d_call: TRBD1
clone_size: few
j_call: TRBJ1-2
cdr3_nt: TGTGCCAGCTCACCAAATGCTCCCCAATTAACAGGGGCGGACTATGGCTACACCTTC
cdr3_aa: CASSPNAPQLTGADYGYTF

v_call: TRBV12-3/TRBV12-4
d_call: TRBD2
clone_size: many
j_call: TRBJ2-3
cdr3_nt: TGTGCCAGCAGTCTAGCGAGCGGGAGAACAGATACGCAGTATTTT
cdr3_aa: CASSLASGRTDTQYF

v_call: TRBV20-1
d_call: .
clone_size: many
j_call: TRBJ2-7
cdr3_nt: TGCAGTGCTAGAAGTGTTAGTACAATCTCCTACGAGCAGTACTTC
cdr3_aa: CSARSVSTISYEQYF

v_call: TRBV20-1
d_call: .
clone_size: many
j_call: TRBJ2-7
cdr3_nt: TGCAGTGCCAGTTATGCGCTAGGATCTTACGAGCAGTACTTC
cdr3_aa: CSASYALGSYEQYF

v_call: TRBV6-1
d_call: .
clone_size: few
j_call: TRBJ2-3
cdr3_nt: TGTGCCATCGGGGCAGGGGGCACAGATACGCAGTATTTT
cdr3_aa: CAIGAGGTDTQYF

v_call: TRBV28
d_call: .
clone_size: many
j_call: TRBJ1-1
cdr3_nt: TGTGCCAGCAGCCACCTCACGACACTCTCTAAGGACACTGAAGCTTTCTTT
cdr3_aa: CASSHLTTLSKDTEAFF

v_call: TRBV10-3
d_call: .
clone_size: many
j_call: TRBJ2-5
cdr3_nt: TGTGCCATCAGTGAGTCGAAAGGGGAGACCCAGTACTTC
cdr3_aa: CAISESKGETQYF

v_call: TRBV7-8
d_call: TRBD1
clone_size: many
j_call: TRBJ2-7
cdr3_nt: TGTGCCAGCAATCGACGGGACAGGGGGTACTACGAGCAGTACTTC
cdr3_aa: CASNRRDRGYYEQYF

v_call: TRBV11-3
d_call: .
clone_size: .
j_call: TRBJ2-2
cdr3_nt: TGTGCCACCCGATCAACCGGGGAGCTGTTTTTT
cdr3_aa: CATRSTGELFF

v_call: TRBV19
d_call: .
clone_size: few
j_call: TRBJ2-3
cdr3_nt: TGTGCCAGTAGTATTAGGTTTCGAACAGATACGCAGTATTTT
cdr3_aa: CASSIRFRTDTQYF

v_call: TRBV7-6
d_call: TRBD1
clone_size: many
j_call: TRBJ2-3
cdr3_nt: TGTGCCAGCAGCTTCCGGGACAGGGGAACAGATACGCAGTATTTT
cdr3_aa: CASSFRDRGTDTQYF

v_call: TRBV14
d_call: .
clone_size: .
j_call: TRBJ1-4
cdr3_nt: TGTGCCAGCAGCCATGAAAAAGAAAAACTGTTTTTT
cdr3_aa: CASSHEKEKLFF

v_call: TRBV12-3/TRBV12-4
d_call: .
clone_size: many
j_call: TRBJ1-1
cdr3_nt: TGTGCCAGCAGCAAAAGGGTGGAGACTGAAGCTTTCTTT
cdr3_aa: CASSKRVETEAFF

v_call: TRBV5-1
d_call: .
clone_size: many
j_call: TRBJ2-3
cdr3_nt: TGCGCCAGCAGCGACCCCGGGAGCACAGATACGCAGTATTTT
cdr3_aa: CASSDPGSTDTQYF

v_call: TRBV13
d_call: .
clone_size: many
j_call: TRBJ2-7
cdr3_nt: TGTGCCAGCAGCCCCCGGGACGGACCCTACGAGCAGTACTTC
cdr3_aa: CASSPRDGPYEQYF

v_call: TRBV18
d_call: TRBD1
clone_size: many
j_call: TRBJ1-2
cdr3_nt: TGTGCCAGCTCACCGACGCCGGACAGGGGATATGGCTACACCTTC
cdr3_aa: CASSPTPDRGYGYTF

v_call: TRBV5-4
d_call: .
clone_size: .
j_call: TRBJ2-7
cdr3_nt: TGTGCCAGCAGCTTGATGGGGTTCCACGAGCAGTACTTC
cdr3_aa: CASSLMGFHEQYF

v_call: TRBV20-1
d_call: TRBD1
clone_size: many
j_call: TRBJ1-1
cdr3_nt: TGCAGTGCCTTACAGGGGGACACTGAAGCTTTCTTT
cdr3_aa: CSALQGDTEAFF

v_call: TRBV4-2
d_call: .
clone_size: few
j_call: TRBJ2-3
cdr3_nt: TGTGCCAGCAGCCAAGCGGCCCAGGATACGCAGTATTTT
cdr3_aa: CASSQAAQDTQYF

v_call: TRBV6-1
d_call: .
clone_size: few
j_call: TRBJ1-6
cdr3_nt: TGTGCCAGCAGGCCGACTGGCTCACCCCTCCACTTT
cdr3_aa: CASRPTGSPLHF

v_call: TRBV5-1
d_call: .
clone_size: .
j_call: TRBJ1-1
cdr3_nt: TGCGCCAGCAGCCCCCACCGACAGAACACTGAAGCTTTCTTT
cdr3_aa: CASSPHRQNTEAFF

v_call: TRBV5-1
d_call: .
clone_size: many
j_call: TRBJ2-7
cdr3_nt: TGCGCCAGCAGTCGGACGGCCTCGAACGAGCAGTACTTC
cdr3_aa: CASSRTASNEQYF

v_call: TRBV3-1
d_call: .
clone_size: many
j_call: TRBJ2-7
cdr3_nt: TGTGCCAGCAGCCCTTGGGGTTACGAGCAGTACTTC
cdr3_aa: CASSPWGYEQYF

v_call: TRBV18
d_call: .
clone_size: many
j_call: TRBJ2-1
cdr3_nt: TGTGCCAGCTCACCACAATCTCCAGGATTTACTCTCAATGAGCAGTTCTTC
cdr3_aa: CASSPQSPGFTLNEQFF

v_call: TRBV11-2
d_call: .
clone_size: many
j_call: TRBJ2-2
cdr3_nt: TGTGCCAGCAGCTCCCTAGTTCGCCGGGGCACCGGGGAGCTGTTTTTT
cdr3_aa: CASSSLVRRGTGELFF

v_call: TRBV20-1
d_call: .
clone_size: few
j_call: TRBJ1-2
cdr3_nt: TGCAGTGCTAGGGAAATCGCTAACTATGGCTACACCTTC
cdr3_aa: CSAREIANYGYTF

v_call: TRBV20-1
d_call: TRBD1
clone_size: many
j_call: TRBJ2-7
cdr3_nt: TGCAGTGCCCAGCATGGGACAGGGGACGAGCAGTACTTC
cdr3_aa: CSAQHGTGDEQYF

v_call: TRBV29-1
d_call: TRBD1
clone_size: many
j_call: TRBJ2-5
cdr3_nt: TGCAGCGCTTCGACAGGGACAGAGACCCAGTACTTC
cdr3_aa: CSASTGTETQYF

v_call: TRBV6-1
d_call: .
clone_size: few
j_call: TRBJ2-2
cdr3_nt: TGTGCCAGCAGGTTTGGTAACACCGGGGAGCTGTTTTTT
cdr3_aa: CASRFGNTGELFF

v_call: TRBV5-1
d_call: TRBD1
clone_size: many
j_call: TRBJ2-1
cdr3_nt: TGCGCCAGCAGCAGACTGACAGGGGAAGTTTCCTACAATGAGCAGTTCTTC
cdr3_aa: CASSRLTGEVSYNEQFF

v_call: TRBV7-2
d_call: .
clone_size: .
j_call: TRBJ2-2
cdr3_nt: TGTGCCAGCAGGTCTACAAGGACCGGGGAGCTGTTTTTT
cdr3_aa: CASRSTRTGELFF

v_call: TRBV5-1
d_call: TRBD1
clone_size: many
j_call: TRBJ1-1
cdr3_nt: TGCGCCAGCAGCTTGGATGGGACAGCCCTGCAGGGGGCTTTCTTT
cdr3_aa: CASSLDGTALQGAFF

v_call: TRBV20-1
d_call: TRBD2
clone_size: few
j_call: TRBJ2-7
cdr3_nt: TGCAGTGCTGGAACTAGCGGCATAACCTACGAGCAGTACTTC
cdr3_aa: CSAGTSGITYEQYF

v_call: TRBV6-1
d_call: .
clone_size: .
j_call: TRBJ1-2
cdr3_nt: TGTGCCAGCAGCCCAGGACAGTACTATGGCTACACCTTC
cdr3_aa: CASSPGQYYGYTF

v_call: TRBV29-1
d_call: .
clone_size: many
j_call: TRBJ2-3
cdr3_nt: TGCAGCGTTCACGGCGGGATTAGCACAGATACGCAGTATTTT
cdr3_aa: CSVHGGISTDTQYF

v_call: TRBV11-2
d_call: .
clone_size: many
j_call: TRBJ2-1
cdr3_nt: TGTGCCAGCAGCCTTACTACTAGCTCTTATTCCTACAATGAGCAGTTCTTC
cdr3_aa: CASSLTTSSYSYNEQFF

v_call: TRBV20-1
d_call: .
clone_size: .
j_call: TRBJ2-1
cdr3_nt: TGCAGTTCCTATGCGGAGATCTACAATGAGCAGTTCTTC
cdr3_aa: CSSYAEIYNEQFF

v_call: TRBV18
d_call: .
clone_size: few
j_call: TRBJ1-2
cdr3_nt: TGTGCCAGCTCACCACTGGAATTTCGGGAGGCGGCCTATGGCTACACCTTC
cdr3_aa: CASSPLEFREAAYGYTF

v_call: TRBV20-1
d_call: .
clone_size: many
j_call: TRBJ2-1
cdr3_nt: TGCAGTGGCCCGGGACAAGCCTACAATGAGCAGTTCTTC
cdr3_aa: CSGPGQAYNEQFF